This TCR beta chain derives from a study of T cells after posttransplantation cyclophosphamide. CDR3 length equals 13 residues. Germline CDR1 and CDR2: SGHRS and YFSETQ. Repertoires were generated with immunoSEQ multiplex PCR, while TCRdb's copy carries only in-frame clones and drops some. This sample carries about 25,000 clones, none of them present only once. This clone was observed a few times. Cyclophosphamide on days +3 and +4 followed busulfan-fludarabine conditioning and a marrow graft. This chain links TRBV5-1 with TRBJ2-5; no reliable D call. The DNA end is a closer match to TRBJ2-7, so the J assignment may be wrong. This specimen was PBMCs, taken after allogeneic stem cell transplant with posttransplant cyclophosphamide. The sequence derives from a male patient in his late teens or twenties who received an allogeneic stem cell transplant from a related donor, was CMV-positive, and had no GVHD. Some T cells may be the graft donor's. CDR3 region: CASSLGPAYEQYF. The CDR3 region has the DNA TGCGCCAGCAGCCTTGGGCCTGCCTACGAGCAGTACTTC.